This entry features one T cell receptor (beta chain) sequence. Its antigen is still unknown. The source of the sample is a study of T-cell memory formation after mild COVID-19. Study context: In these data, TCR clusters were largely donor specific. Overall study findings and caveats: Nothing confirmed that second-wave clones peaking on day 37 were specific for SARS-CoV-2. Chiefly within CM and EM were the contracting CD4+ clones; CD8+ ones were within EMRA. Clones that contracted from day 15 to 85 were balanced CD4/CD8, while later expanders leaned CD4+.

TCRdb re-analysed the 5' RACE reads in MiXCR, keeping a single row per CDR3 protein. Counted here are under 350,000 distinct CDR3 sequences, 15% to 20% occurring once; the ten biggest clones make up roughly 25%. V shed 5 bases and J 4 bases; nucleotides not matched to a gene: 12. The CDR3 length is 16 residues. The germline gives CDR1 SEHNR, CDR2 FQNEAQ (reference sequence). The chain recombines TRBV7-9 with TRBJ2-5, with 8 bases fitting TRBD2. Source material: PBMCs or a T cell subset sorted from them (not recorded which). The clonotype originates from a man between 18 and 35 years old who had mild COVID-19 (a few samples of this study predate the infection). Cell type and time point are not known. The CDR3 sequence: CASSPPRRGGGETQYF. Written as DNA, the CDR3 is TGTGCCAGCAGCCCGCCCCGCCGGGGGGGCGGAGAGACCCAGTACTTC.